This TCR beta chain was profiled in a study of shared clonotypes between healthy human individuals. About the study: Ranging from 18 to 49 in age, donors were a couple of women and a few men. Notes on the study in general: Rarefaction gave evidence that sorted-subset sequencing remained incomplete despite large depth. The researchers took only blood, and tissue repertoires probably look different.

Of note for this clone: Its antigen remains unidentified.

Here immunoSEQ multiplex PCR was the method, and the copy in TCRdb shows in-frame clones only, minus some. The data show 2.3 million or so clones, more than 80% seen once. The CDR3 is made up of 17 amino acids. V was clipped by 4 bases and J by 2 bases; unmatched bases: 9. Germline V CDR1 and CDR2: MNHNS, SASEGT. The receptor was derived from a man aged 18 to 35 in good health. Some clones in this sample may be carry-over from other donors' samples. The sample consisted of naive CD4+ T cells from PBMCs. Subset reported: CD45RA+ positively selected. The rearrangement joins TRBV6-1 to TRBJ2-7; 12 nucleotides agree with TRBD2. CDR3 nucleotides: TGTGCCAGCAGTGGACCTAGCGGGAGGGCCGGTGCCTACGAGCAGTACTTC. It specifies CASSGPSGRAGAYEQYF.